Below are 20 T cell receptor beta chains sequenced from a single sample in a study of identical twins. Each CDR3 protein is one row after TCRdb ran MiXCR on the 5' RACE reads. The table shows hundreds of thousands of distinct CDR3 sequences, with 20% to 25% occurring only once. The same sample was also studied in work on yellow fever vaccine responses in identical twins.

The sample consisted of CD4+ T cells sorted from blood. These receptors all come from a woman between 18 and 29 years old in good health.

This clonotype appeared a few times. This chain joins TRBV7-2 and TRBJ1-2; the D is unclear. Trimming removed 5 bases from V and 7 bases from J, with 14 bases in between. This CDR3 region has 13 residues. From germline, CDR1 is SGHTA and CDR2 FQGNSA. The CDR3 reads CASSPSSWVGYTF. The CDR3 DNA is TGTGCCAGCAGCCCATCCAGCTGGGTTGGCTACACCTTC.

This clonotype was detected a few times. CDR3 amino acids: CASSQGGGRFYNEQFF. As DNA, the CDR3 is TGTGCCAGCAGCCAAGGGGGAGGTCGTTTTTACAATGAGCAGTTCTTC. V usage is TRBV4-2 and J usage is TRBJ2-1, with D possibly being TRBD2 (6 bases). Trimming stripped 1 base from V and 4 bases from J, with 14 bases between. Germline CDR1 reads LGHNA; CDR2 reads YNFKEQ. The CDR3 is 16 residues long.

A few counts support this clonotype. The V and J genes are TRBV27 and TRBJ1-2; TRBD1 aligns across 7 bases. V was clipped by 4 bases and J by 7 bases; unmatched bases: 9. The CDR3 runs to 14 residues. Germline lookup yields CDR1 MNHEY and CDR2 SMNVEV (reference sequence). CDR3 sequence (DNA): TGTGCCAGCAGTTCCCGGACAGGTGATCTTGGCTACACCTTC. Amino acid sequence: CASSSRTGDLGYTF.

This clonotype was counted ten times or more. The chain couples TRBV4-1 to TRBJ2-2, with a possible D match to TRBD2 (6 bases). The CDR3 sequence is 14 residues long. Per germline, CDR1 MGHRA and CDR2 YSYEKL. Deletions cut 0 bases from V and 7 bases from J, with 9 bases between. The CDR3 DNA sequence: TGCGCCAGCAGCCAAGATGCCGGGGGCGGGGAGCTGTTTTTT. Translating it yields CASSQDAGGGELFF.

CDR3 DNA: TGTGCCAGCAGTTTGAGGACAGGAATGAATGAGCAGTTCTTC. Translation gives CASSLRTGMNEQFF. The chain employs TRBV28 and TRBJ2-1, with TRBD1 matching over 7 bases. CDR3 length equals 14 residues. Unmatched junction bases numbered 6, after V lost 3 bases and J lost 7 bases. Germline V lookup: CDR1 MDHEN, CDR2 SYDVKM.

The chain is built from TRBV29-1 and TRBJ2-7; 7 positions match TRBD2. The CDR3 is 13 amino acids. V dropped 6 bases and J dropped 3; count of bases not matched to a gene: 8. Looked up from germline, CDR1 is SQVTM and CDR2 is ANQGSEA. The CDR3 DNA sequence: TGCAGCGTGTCCAATAGCGGGTACTACGAGCAGTACTTC. The encoded protein is CSVSNSGYYEQYF.

This clonotype came up a few times. This sequence joins TRBV28 and TRBJ2-1, with D possibly being TRBD1 or TRBD2 (5 bases each). The CDR3 length is 15 residues. Germline CDR1 is MDHEN and CDR2 is SYDVKM. Trimming took 3 bases from V and 7 from J, leaving 16 bases between them. The CDR3 is CASSLQGVKKNEQFF. CDR3 coding DNA: TGTGCCAGCAGTTTGCAGGGAGTTAAGAAAAATGAGCAGTTCTTC.

This clonotype has more than one count but fewer than ten. The CDR3 DNA reads TGTGCCAGCACCGTGAAACAGCCTAGCCGTTTGGTTAGGGATGAGCAGTTCTTC. It yields the protein CASTVKQPSRLVRDEQFF. The chain links TRBV11-1 to TRBJ2-1; TRBD2 is a possible D gene (5 bases). The length of the CDR3 is 18 residues. Germline values: CDR1 SGHAT, CDR2 FQDESV (reference sequence). The V and J ends lost 7 bases and 8 bases respectively, with 30 bases between them. The full variable domain, in which reference TRBV11-1 and TRBJ2-1 provide the parts outside the CDR3, is EAEVAQSPRYKITEKSQAVAFWCDPISGHATLYWYRQILGQGPELLVQFQDESVVDDSQLPKDRFSAERLKGVDSTLKIQPAELGDSAMYLCASTVKQPSRLVRDEQFFGPGTRLTVL.

CDR3 residues: CASTLANTEAFF. The CDR3 DNA reads TGTGCCAGCACCTTAGCTAACACTGAAGCTTTCTTT. The chain joins TRBV12-3 or TRBV12-4 to TRBJ1-1, with D unresolved. The CDR3 contains 12 residues. The germline V and J ends were trimmed by 7 bases and 2 bases, with 8 bases remaining between them.

This clonotype has ten or more counts. The chain employs TRBV11-2 and TRBJ2-1; 11 nucleotides align to TRBD2. After removal of 2 bases from V and 0 bases from J, the junction contained 6 bases not matched to a gene. In germline, CDR1 is SGHAT, CDR2 FQNNGV. This CDR3 has 18 residues. The CDR3 sequence: CASSLLGLAGGSYNEQFF. Here the CDR3 DNA reads TGTGCCAGCAGCTTATTGGGGCTAGCGGGGGGCTCCTACAATGAGCAGTTCTTC.

This clonotype came up a few times. The chain couples TRBV12-3 or TRBV12-4 to TRBJ2-3, with a possible D match to TRBD1 (6 bases). The CDR3 is 17 residues long. Deletions cut 6 bases from V and 2 bases from J, with 21 bases between. CDR3 sequence: CASRDASPGAFTDTQYF. The CDR3 DNA sequence: TGTGCCAGCAGGGACGCAAGCCCAGGGGCCTTCACAGATACGCAGTATTTT.

The gene calls are TRBV15 and TRBJ2-1; possible D gene TRBD1, 6 bases. The CDR3 consists of 17 residues. Per the germline V gene, CDR1 is LNHNV and CDR2 is YYDKDF (reference sequence). The V and J ends lost 3 bases and 7 bases respectively, with 22 bases between them. The CDR3 sequence: CATSRRLGQRNYNEQFF. The CDR3, as DNA: TGTGCCACCAGCAGGCGACTTGGACAGCGGAACTATAATGAGCAGTTCTTC.

The chain couples TRBV12-3 or TRBV12-4 to TRBJ2-3, with D maybe TRBD1 (5 bases). The CDR3 loop spans 16 amino acids. V lost 6 bases to trimming and J lost 2 bases, with 18 bases between them. The CDR3 loop reads CASSHVGRALTDTQYF. The CDR3 DNA follows: TGTGCCAGCAGCCACGTCGGCAGGGCCCTCACAGATACGCAGTATTTT.

The chain uses TRBV4-1 and TRBJ2-2, with 8 bases fitting TRBD2. V trimming: 1 base; J trimming: 6 bases; junction bases outside the gene matches: 7. Germline values: CDR1 MGHRA, CDR2 YSYEKL. The CDR3 has 16 amino acids. In DNA, the CDR3 is TGCGCCAGCAGCCAAGGACTAGCGTTTTTCGCCGGGGAGCTGTTTTTT. This translates into CASSQGLAFFAGELFF.

The sample holds a few counts of this clonotype. The chain couples TRBV7-9 to TRBJ2-7; D uncertain. The V and J ends lost 5 bases and 3 bases respectively, with 5 bases between them. The CDR3 runs to 11 residues. In germline, CDR1 is SEHNR, CDR2 FQNEAQ (reference sequence). The CDR3 DNA reads TGTGCCAGCAGCCCCATCTACGAGCAGTACTTC. Protein product: CASSPIYEQYF.

The gene calls are TRBV5-1 and TRBJ2-2; D is perhaps TRBD2 (5 bases). The CDR3 covers 16 residues. Germline CDR1 reads SGHRS; CDR2 reads YFSETQ. V shed 0 bases and J shed 0 bases, with 9 bases lying between them. This CDR3 is CASSLGRSANTGELFF. CDR3 nucleotide sequence: TGCGCCAGCAGCTTGGGGAGGTCAGCGAACACCGGGGAGCTGTTTTTT.

V gene TRBV5-1 combines with J gene TRBJ1-3; D is undetermined. With 2 bases removed from V and 0 bases from J, the gap between germline ends came to 9 bases. The CDR3 has 15 amino acids. CDR1 SGHRS and CDR2 YFSETQ come from the germline V gene. CDR3 sequence: CASSLGSTSGNTIYF. The CDR3 region has the DNA TGCGCCAGCAGCTTAGGGTCAACCTCTGGAAACACCATATATTTT.

This clonotype occurred many times. The chain joins TRBV15 to TRBJ2-5; 9 positions match TRBD1. The CDR3 runs to 19 residues. The V and J ends lost 5 bases and 1 base, in that order; junction bases with no gene match: 17. Germline V gene data show CDR1 as LNHNV and CDR2 as YYDKDF (reference sequence). CDR3 in DNA: TGTGCCACCAGCCCCGACAGGGGGGTGGGAGTTACTTTCCAAGAGACCCAGTACTTC. It codes for CATSPDRGVGVTFQETQYF.

This rearrangement joins TRBV11-2 to TRBJ2-2; D is unresolved. This CDR3 contains 15 residues. Trimming removed 5 bases from V and 5 bases from J, with 15 bases in between. CDR1 is SGHAT, CDR2 FQNNGV, per germline. The CDR3 here is CASSPATTGTGELFF. The CDR3 nucleotides are TGTGCCAGCAGCCCCGCGACAACCGGTACCGGGGAGCTGTTTTTT.

The V call is TRBV2, the J call TRBJ1-5, with D tentatively TRBD1 (5 bases). This CDR3 spans 15 amino acids. Looked up from germline, CDR1 is SNHLY and CDR2 is FYNNEI. V shed 3 bases and J shed 3 bases, with 12 bases lying between them. This chain's CDR3 is CASSEGPGHNQPQHF. The CDR3 nucleotides read TGTGCCAGCAGTGAGGGACCGGGCCACAATCAGCCCCAGCATTTT. Variable domain in full (rest from reference TRBV2 and TRBJ1-5): EPEVTQTPSHQVTQMGQEVILRCVPISNHLYFYWYRQILGQKVEFLVSFYNNEISEKSEIFDDQFSVERPDGSNFTLKIRSTKLEDSAMYFCASSEGPGHNQPQHFGDGTRLSIL.